This passage covers 15 T cell receptor beta chains from one sample sequenced in a study of vaccination effects on CD4 cells after COVID-19. Before any sequencing was done, the ViraFEST assay used viral peptide pools to expand antigen-specific CD4+ T cells. CD4+ T cells were isolated after less than 13 days of culture. In the vaccine recipients, nucleocapsid antibodies were negative and there was no prior SARS-CoV-2 infection. Their antigens remain unidentified. The method was immunoSEQ multiplex PCR; TCRdb's version includes in-frame clones alone and lacks a portion of them. This sample carries approximately 21,000 clones, about 63% of them seen once, and the ten largest clones take roughly 10%. Specimen: CD4+ T cells from PBMCs cultured with HCoV-NL63 spike peptides, collected before COVID-19 vaccination. The receptors shown here come from a human donor who received a COVID-19 vaccine.

The chain carries TRBV2 and TRBJ1-4; a possible D gene is TRBD1 (5 bases). Germline values: CDR1 SNHLY, CDR2 FYNNEI. V was clipped by 5 bases and J by 8 bases, with 15 bases between them. There are 14 residues in the CDR3. The CDR3 sequence is CASSRGRVAEKLFF. The CDR3, as DNA: TGTGCCAGCAGTAGGGGCAGGGTGGCGGAAAAACTGTTTTTT. Complete variable domain (other parts from reference TRBV2 and TRBJ1-4): EPEVTQTPSHQVTQMGQEVILRCVPISNHLYFYWYRQILGQKVEFLVSFYNNEISEKSEIFDDQFSVERPDGSNFTLKIRSTKLEDSAMYFCASSRGRVAEKLFFGSGTQLSVL.

The chain employs TRBV15 and TRBJ1-2; unclear D gene. The CDR3 sequence is 17 residues long. Germline V gene data show CDR1 as LNHNV and CDR2 as YYDKDF (reference sequence). V lost 0 bases, J lost 7 bases, and 21 bases lay in between. The CDR3 nucleotides are TGTGCCACCAGCAGAGATAAACTAGGCAGGCCCTTGGCTGGCTACACCTTC. Protein sequence: CATSRDKLGRPLAGYTF.

V gene TRBV6-5 combines with J gene TRBJ1-6, with 7 bases identical to TRBD1. This CDR3 has 14 amino acids. Germline lookup yields CDR1 MNHEY and CDR2 SVGAGI. Trimming cost V 2 bases and J 7 bases; bases outside gene matches: 2. The CDR3 protein is CASSYGTENSPLHF. Here the CDR3 DNA reads TGTGCCAGCAGTTACGGGACAGAGAATTCACCCCTCCACTTT.

This sequence joins TRBV7-8 and TRBJ2-7; weak D call: TRBD1 (6 bases). Trimming stripped 2 bases from V and 3 bases from J, with 11 bases between. The CDR3 sequence is 14 residues long. Per germline, CDR1 SGHVS and CDR2 FQNEAQ. CDR3: CASSLIGQNYEQYF. The CDR3 DNA sequence: TGTGCCAGCAGCTTAATAGGACAGAACTACGAGCAGTACTTC.

The V gene is TRBV29-1, the J gene TRBJ2-7; D perhaps matches TRBD1 (6 bases). Between the trimmed V and J ends, which lost 4 bases and 3 bases, there was a span of 7 bases. The germline V gene has CDR1 SQVTM and CDR2 ANQGSEA. This CDR3 contains 11 residues. CDR3 loop: CSVGTVYEQYF. CDR3 in DNA: TGCAGCGTTGGGACAGTCTACGAGCAGTACTTC.

This rearrangement joins TRBV11-2 to TRBJ2-1; 12 nucleotides match TRBD2. From germline, CDR1 is SGHAT and CDR2 FQNNGV. This CDR3 is built from 16 residues. Trimming cost V 1 base and J 8 bases; bases outside gene matches: 6. CDR3 bases: TGTGCCAGCAGCTTAGGGGCTAGCGGGAGGGTCGATGAGCAGTTCTTC. This translates into CASSLGASGRVDEQFF. Based on the CDR3 plus reference TRBV11-2 and TRBJ2-1, the full variable domain is EAGVAQSPRYKIIEKRQSVAFWCNPISGHATLYWYQQILGQGPKLLIQFQNNGVVDDSQLPKDRFSAERLKGVDSTLKIQPAKLEDSAVYLCASSLGASGRVDEQFFGPGTRLTVL.

This rearrangement joins TRBV10-3 to TRBJ1-1, with D tentatively TRBD1 (6 bases). The CDR3 runs 12 residues. Trimming took off 10 bases at V and 3 bases at J, with 12 bases between the two ends. The germline V gene encodes CDR1 ENHRY and CDR2 SYGVKD. The CDR3 reads CATNRDDTEAFF. For the CDR3, the DNA is TGTGCCACGAACAGGGACGACACTGAAGCTTTCTTT.

The CDR3 sequence: CASSYTVAYEQYF. The CDR3 coding sequence is TGTGCCAGCAGTTACACGGTCGCCTACGAGCAGTACTTC. The chain combines TRBV6-5 with TRBJ2-7, with D hard to call. CDR3 length: 13 residues. Germline loops: CDR1 MNHEY, CDR2 SVGAGI. V dropped 2 bases and J dropped 2 bases, with 7 bases sitting between them.

This clone was counted only a few times. The chain couples TRBV20-1 to TRBJ2-1; D is undetermined. Per the germline V gene, CDR1 is DFQATT and CDR2 is SNEGSKA (reference sequence). The CDR3 sequence is 11 residues long. Trimming left V 0 bases short and J 15 bases short, with 12 bases between. CDR3 sequence (DNA): TGCAGTGCTAGAGATTTCCCAGAGGTGTTCTTC. Translated, it gives CSARDFPEVFF.

The chain couples TRBV19 to TRBJ2-2; D is unresolved. Germline CDR1 and CDR2: LNHDA and SQIVND (reference sequence). The CDR3 is 14 amino acids. V was pared by 5 bases and J by 1 base, with 8 bases between. The CDR3 DNA reads as TGTGCCAGTAGTCTCCAACAGAACACCGGGGAGCTGTTTTTT. Translated: CASSLQQNTGELFF.

There are a few counts of this clone. The rearrangement links TRBV6-4 to TRBJ1-6; D may be TRBD1 (5 bases). CDR3 length equals 14 residues. The germline CDR1 and CDR2 sequences are MRHNA and SNTAGT. Trimming took 4 bases from V and 7 from J, leaving 11 bases between them. The CDR3 sequence is CASSVTPGNSPLHF. CDR3 nucleotide sequence: TGTGCCAGCAGTGTTACCCCAGGGAATTCACCCCTCCACTTT.

This clone was seen a single time. The chain combines TRBV6-4 with TRBJ1-2; D is undetermined. V was shortened by 6 bases and J by 2 bases, with 22 bases between the two germline ends. The CDR3 contains 17 residues. Germline CDR1 MRHNA, CDR2 SNTAGT. The DNA of the CDR3 is TGTGCCAGCAGCCCAGTTTGGGCACGGACGACAAACTATGGCTACACCTTC. It specifies CASSPVWARTTNYGYTF.

V is TRBV7-9 and J is TRBJ1-4; D unresolved. In germline, CDR1 is SEHNR, CDR2 FQNEAQ (reference sequence). The CDR3 contains 13 residues. V lost 1 base and J lost 8, with 8 bases in between. Here the CDR3 DNA reads TGTGCCAGCAGCTTAGGGACGGGCGAAAAACTGTTTTTT. Translation: CASSLGTGEKLFF. Based on the CDR3 plus reference TRBV7-9 and TRBJ1-4, the full variable domain is DTGVSQNPRHKITKRGQNVTFRCDPISEHNRLYWYRQTLGQGPEFLTYFQNEAQLEKSRLLSDRFSAERPKGSFSTLEIQRTEQGDSAMYLCASSLGTGEKLFFGSGTQLSVL.

The V and J genes are TRBV5-4 and TRBJ2-7; TRBD2 might be the D (5 bases). The ends were cut back, 4 bases at V and 3 bases at J, with 14 bases in the middle. This CDR3 comprises 14 residues. Germline CDR1 and CDR2: SGHNT and YYREEE (reference sequence). The CDR3: CASSPGSGNYEQYF. The CDR3 DNA follows: TGTGCCAGCAGCCCAGGATCGGGGAACTACGAGCAGTACTTC. The full variable domain, its missing parts supplied by reference TRBV5-4 and TRBJ2-7, is ETGVTQSPTHLIKTRGQQVTLRCSSQSGHNTVSWYQQALGQGPQFIFQYYREEENGRGNFPPRFSGLQFPNYSSELNVNALELDDSALYLCASSPGSGNYEQYFGPGTRLTVT.

The chain joins TRBV11-2 to TRBJ2-3; TRBD2 aligns across 11 bases. Germline V gene lookup returns CDR1 SGHAT and CDR2 FQNNGV. The CDR3 extends over 16 amino acids. V shed 3 bases, J shed 5 bases, and the junction held 7 bases outside the gene matches. DNA of the CDR3: TGTGCCAGCAGCTTTAGCGGGAGGGCCCTGAGAGATACGCAGTATTTT. This codes for CASSFSGRALRDTQYF.